These 23 T cell receptor beta chains came from one sample sequenced in a study (dated by TCRdb to between 2014 and 2017). Tregs were isolated as CD4+CD25+CD127-/low cells. Libraries were prepared through 5' RACE. Sequencing was performed on an Illumina MiSeq. Using fastp at Q25 and MiXCR, TCRdb reprocessed the public reads and kept productive beta chains. Every entry covers one CDR3 protein and lists the most common genes and DNA from its rows. This sample comprises about 59,000 distinct CDR3 sequences, around 20% of them detected only once. In total, the top ten clones hold about 2.9% of the sample. The sample taken for sequencing was tumor-infiltrating Tregs sorted from the breast tumor. The receptor set was obtained from a female donor with breast cancer.

This clonotype turned up a few times. The rearrangement links TRBV6-6 to TRBJ2-6; TRBD2 might be the D (6 bases). In germline, CDR1 is MNHNY, CDR2 SVGAGI (reference sequence). This CDR3 has 17 residues. Deletions cut 3 bases from V and 0 bases from J, with 12 bases between. CDR3 bases: TGTGCCAGCAGTTATTTTGGAGCGGGCTCTGGGGCCAACGTCCTGACTTTC. Its translation: CASSYFGAGSGANVLTF.

A word on this clonotype: A single base separates this from a much larger clone, so it may be a read error. The V gene is TRBV5-5, the J gene TRBJ1-1; D unclear. CDR3 length equals 16 residues. Germline V gives CDR1 SGHKS, CDR2 YYEKEE (reference sequence). V was clipped by 4 bases and J by 1 base, with 17 bases between them. For the CDR3, the DNA is TGTGCCAGCAGCAAGACGACAAGGGCTCGGAACACTGAAGCTTTCTTT. It yields the protein CASSKTTRARNTEAFF.

This clonotype has more than one count but fewer than ten. The rearrangement uses TRBV3-1 and TRBJ1-3; a weak D match, TRBD1 (5 bases). The CDR3 consists of 17 residues. Germline V gene data show CDR1 as LGHDT and CDR2 as YNNKEL (reference sequence). With 0 bases removed from V and 7 bases from J, the gap between germline ends came to 19 bases. The CDR3 coding sequence is TGTGCCAGCAGCCAAGACCTACTTAAGAGAAAGGGGAACACCATATATTTT. Translating gives CASSQDLLKRKGNTIYF. The full variable domain, rest sourced from reference TRBV3-1 and TRBJ1-3, is DTAVSQTPKYLVTQMGNDKSIKCEQNLGHDTMYWYKQDSKKFLKIMFSYNNKELIINETVPNRFSPKSPDKAHLNLHINSLELGDSAVYFCASSQDLLKRKGNTIYFGEGSWLTVV.

The table lists this clonotype with a few counts. The J gene is TRBJ1-1, the V gene TRBV25-1; possibly TRBD1 for D (5 bases). This CDR3 comprises 16 residues. Per the germline V gene, CDR1 is MGHDK and CDR2 is SYGVNS. V was clipped by 0 bases and J by 3 bases, with 14 bases between them. The CDR3 here is CASSEYGGAGDTEAFF. DNA for the CDR3: TGTGCCAGCAGTGAATATGGGGGAGCGGGGGACACTGAAGCTTTCTTT.

This clonotype showed up many times. The chain joins TRBV6-1 to TRBJ1-5, with 11 bases aligning to TRBD1. Germline-derived CDR1 and CDR2 are MNHNS and SASEGT. The CDR3 length is 15 residues. V was clipped by 1 base and J by 12 bases; unmatched bases: 8. As DNA, the CDR3 is TGTGCCAGCAGTGAAGGGACAGGGGGCCACACAGGCCAGCATTTT. This codes for CASSEGTGGHTGQHF.

This clonotype was detected only a few times. V is TRBV7-2 and J is TRBJ2-4; 7 bases agree with TRBD2. J was trimmed by 4 bases and V by 5 bases; bases with no gene match: 11. Germline CDR1 and CDR2: SGHTA and FQGNSA. The CDR3 extends over 16 amino acids. CDR3 sequence: CASSGYGTKQKNIQYF. CDR3 sequence (DNA): TGTGCCAGCAGCGGCTACGGGACTAAACAAAAAAACATTCAGTACTTC.

By sample fraction, this clonotype is medium-sized. CDR3 nucleotides: TGCGCCAGCAGCGAATCCCGACTAGCGGGAGGTCCCGATGAGCAGTTCTTC. It codes for CASSESRLAGGPDEQFF. The chain uses TRBV4-1 and TRBJ2-1; 13 nucleotides line up with TRBD2. Per germline, CDR1 MGHRA and CDR2 YSYEKL. V lost 5 bases, J lost 8 bases, and 12 bases stayed unmatched. The CDR3 has 17 amino acids.

The rearrangement links TRBV5-1 to TRBJ2-7, with D perhaps being TRBD1 or TRBD2 (6 bases each). V gave up 0 bases and J gave up 4 bases, with 14 bases separating them. This CDR3 region has 15 residues. Germline CDR1 and CDR2: SGHRS and YFSETQ. CDR3 DNA sequence: TGCGCCAGCAGCTTGGATCCGGGGGCGGCGTACGAGCAGTACTTC. It encodes CASSLDPGAAYEQYF.

This clonotype was counted many times. The rearrangement uses TRBV7-6 and TRBJ2-1; 8 bases line up with TRBD2. After removal of 5 bases from V and 2 bases from J, the junction contained 11 bases not matched to a gene. The CDR3 contains 17 residues. Germline assignment: CDR1 SGHVS and CDR2 FNYEAQ. For the CDR3, the DNA is TGTGCCAGCAGCAAGTCGCCCTTAGCGGGACCCTACAATGAGCAGTTCTTC. Protein sequence: CASSKSPLAGPYNEQFF.

This clonotype has a handful of counts. The V call is TRBV5-1, the J call TRBJ2-5; 7 nucleotides match TRBD2. J lost 9 bases, V lost 1 base, and 6 bases had no gene match. The germline gives CDR1 SGHRS, CDR2 YFSETQ. CDR3 size: 13 residues. The CDR3 DNA reads TGCGCCAGCAGCTTGCGCAGCGGGGAGGCCCAGTACTTC. Translated, it gives CASSLRSGEAQYF.

This clonotype has at least ten counts. This sequence joins TRBV5-1 and TRBJ2-1; weak D call: TRBD2 (6 bases). This CDR3 is 14 amino acids long. Trimming took 2 bases from V and 8 from J, leaving 14 bases between them. Germline V gene data show CDR1 as SGHRS and CDR2 as YFSETQ. CDR3 DNA sequence: TGCGCCAGCAGCTTACGGGACGGGAGCGATGAGCAGTTCTTC. Translated: CASSLRDGSDEQFF.

V and J are TRBV5-4 and TRBJ1-2; 12 positions agree with TRBD1. V lost 4 bases and J lost 2; bases outside the gene matches: 3. The CDR3 spans 15 residues. From germline, CDR1 is SGHNT and CDR2 YYREEE (reference sequence). CDR3 sequence reads: CASSLGTGGNYGYTF. For the CDR3, the DNA is TGTGCCAGCAGCCTAGGGACAGGGGGCAACTATGGCTACACCTTC.

This clonotype was seen once. With a much larger clone just one base away, this may be a read error. The CDR3 ends on some other residue instead of the conserved phenylalanine or tryptophan, so this is likely a read error. No DNA is shown, since the ends of the CDR3 on it are uncertain; the CDR3 is the one TCRdb lists. The chain recombines TRBV4-1 with TRBJ2-7; the table's D call, TRBD1, was not checked against the DNA. CDR1 and CDR2 (germline): MGHRA, YSYEKL. Counting both end residues, the CDR3 totals 13 amino acids. The CDR3 spells CASSLVSGGVGHS.

CDR3 DNA sequence: TGTGCCAGCAGCTTGGATCGGAATTCACCCCTCCACTTT. Translation: CASSLDRNSPLHF. The chain couples TRBV7-3 to TRBJ1-6; D uncertain. This CDR3 has 13 amino acids. In germline, CDR1 is SGHTA, CDR2 FQGTGA. Between the trimmed V and J ends, which lost 3 bases and 7 bases, there was a span of 7 bases.

The rearrangement uses TRBV20-1 and TRBJ2-7; 13 nucleotides line up with TRBD2. Germline V gene sequence: CDR1 DFQATT, CDR2 SNEGSKA (reference sequence). Germline trimming cut 1 base from V and 5 bases from J; bases unmatched to any gene: 5. This CDR3 is built from 15 residues. The CDR3 reads CSARGGTSGKDEQYF. The CDR3 region has the DNA TGCAGTGCTAGAGGGGGGACTAGCGGGAAAGACGAGCAGTACTTC.

This clonotype was observed many times. The V gene is TRBV5-1, the J gene TRBJ2-3; D gene uncertain. Germline CDR1 is SGHRS and CDR2 is YFSETQ. V was trimmed by 1 base and J by 6 bases, leaving 15 bases between them. The CDR3 length is 15 residues. CDR3 bases: TGCGCCAGCAGCTTGCGGTCCTCCTTACTGGATACGCAGTATTTT. This translates into CASSLRSSLLDTQYF.

This clonotype was observed a few times. A much more abundant neighbour one base away suggests this may be a read error. V gene TRBV7-6 combines with J gene TRBJ1-1, with a possible D match to TRBD1 (6 bases). Germline V gene sequence: CDR1 SGHVS, CDR2 FNYEAQ. The CDR3 consists of 14 residues. V was shortened by 5 bases and J by 4 bases, with 14 bases between the two germline ends. The CDR3 region has the DNA TGTGCCAGCAGCCAGACAGGTTGGGGCACTGAAGCTTTCTTT. The encoded protein is CASSQTGWGTEAFF.

This clonotype appeared a few times. The gene calls are TRBV5-1 and TRBJ2-7; 10 positions match TRBD1. Germline V lookup: CDR1 SGHRS, CDR2 YFSETQ. The CDR3 is 15 residues long. Germline trimming cut 0 bases from V and 3 bases from J; bases unmatched to any gene: 3. In DNA form, the CDR3 reads TGCGCCAGCAGCTTGGCCGGGACAGGGGACTACGAGCAGTACTTC. It yields the protein CASSLAGTGDYEQYF.

The V and J genes are TRBV7-9 and TRBJ2-7; D is unclear. V lost 5 bases and J 1 base, leaving 12 bases between the germline ends. CDR1 and CDR2 from the germline V gene are SEHNR and FQNEAQ (reference sequence). This CDR3 has 14 residues. The CDR3 nucleotides are TGTGCCAGCAGCCGGCTAGGGATTTCCTACGAGCAGTACTTC. Encoded protein: CASSRLGISYEQYF.

This clonotype was detected ten times or more. V is TRBV6-5 and J is TRBJ2-7; 10 bases line up with TRBD1. Germline V CDR1 and CDR2: MNHEY, SVGAGI. V was pared by 6 bases and J by 0 bases, with 5 bases of the junction left unmatched. The CDR3 extends over 15 amino acids. In DNA form, the CDR3 reads TGTGCCAGCAGACGGGGACAGGGGCCCTCCTACGAGCAGTACTTC. It is translated as CASRRGQGPSYEQYF.

The V gene is TRBV7-9, the J gene TRBJ1-2, with TRBD1 as a possible D gene (5 bases). Deletions cut 5 bases from V and 5 bases from J, with 15 bases between. This CDR3 spans 14 amino acids. The V gene's germline CDR1 is SEHNR and CDR2 FQNEAQ (reference sequence). The CDR3 region is CASSRGERGYGYTF. In DNA, the CDR3 is TGTGCCAGCAGCCGGGGGGAGAGGGGATATGGCTACACCTTC.

This clonotype was detected a few times. The rearrangement joins TRBV7-3 to TRBJ2-3, with D hard to call. Trimming left V 2 bases short and J 6 bases short, with 15 bases between. CDR3 length: 15 residues. Germline-derived CDR1 and CDR2 are SGHTA and FQGTGA. CDR3 protein: CASSLSAPPADTQYF. For the CDR3, the DNA is TGTGCCAGCAGCTTATCGGCACCTCCGGCGGATACGCAGTATTTT.

This clonotype has a count of ten or more. The chain couples TRBV7-2 to TRBJ2-2; D gene ambiguous. The CDR3 covers 13 residues. Germline CDR1 is SGHTA and CDR2 is FQGNSA. V was cut by 3 bases and J by 8 bases, with 10 bases left in between. For the CDR3, the DNA is TGTGCCAGCAGCTTTCGAACAGCGGGGGAGCTGTTTTTT. Translated, it gives CASSFRTAGELFF.